This T cell receptor beta chain was identified in a study of vaccination and CD4 T cells after COVID-19. Whole-study context: Drawing of post-COVID samples took place a median roughly 100 days after diagnosis (range 35 to 161).

The germline V gene has CDR1 SGHRS and CDR2 YFSETQ. V lost 6 bases, J lost 3 bases, and 14 bases lay in between. CDR3 length: 14 amino acids. This clonotype was seen a few times. Its antigen is not identified. The Oncomine TCR Beta short-read assay sequenced DNA from cultured CD4+ T cells. Via MiXCR, TCRdb re-called the PCR reads, giving one row per CDR3 protein. The sample shows about 14,000 distinct CDR3 sequences, around a third of them seen only once. Treatment noted: roughly nine-day PBMC culture with coronavirus spike peptide pools or control peptides (ViraFEST assay). Study-wide findings and caveats: Convalescent patients studied were relatively few, and early post-infection timepoints were absent.

The sequences come from CD4+ T cells from blood, cultured in vitro, collected after SARS-CoV-2 vaccination. The chain employs TRBV5-1 and TRBJ2-3; perhaps TRBD2 as D (5 bases). The clonotype was recovered from a human donor who had recovered from COVID-19. The CDR3 DNA is TGCGCCAGCAACGAGCGGAGCCCAACAGATACGCAGTATTTT. Encoded protein: CASNERSPTDTQYF.